This is a list of T cell receptor beta chains from one sample in a study of monozygotic twins with inflammatory bowel disease. TCRdb reanalyzed the 5' RACE reads, giving one entry per CDR3 protein sequence and no DNA. Its table records about 210,000 distinct CDR3 sequences. Sequenced material: blood. These receptor sequences come from a human donor with ulcerative colitis or Crohn's disease, or a healthy co-twin of an affected twin (not recorded which). The CDR3 runs from the conserved cysteine through the conserved F or W. Fields, in order: CDR3 protein, J gene, V gene.

CDR3 protein: CASSEGNLFNSPLHF
J gene: TRBJ1-6
V gene: TRBV5-1

CDR3 protein: CASSIDRTMNTEAFF
J gene: TRBJ1-1
V gene: TRBV5-4

CDR3 protein: CASSSVRGRFYTF
J gene: TRBJ1-2
V gene: TRBV12-3/TRBV12-4

CDR3 protein: CSASQGMGETQYF
J gene: TRBJ2-5
V gene: TRBV20-1

CDR3 protein: CASSQDGGGADTQYF
J gene: TRBJ2-3
V gene: TRBV4-2

CDR3 protein: CASGPTGQNNEQFF
J gene: TRBJ2-1
V gene: TRBV12-5

CDR3 protein: CASSLGLAGNTIYF
J gene: TRBJ1-3
V gene: TRBV5-1

CDR3 protein: CASSSPGTLGASYF
J gene: TRBJ2-5
V gene: TRBV7-9

CDR3 protein: CASSLRDRGFSGNTIYF
J gene: TRBJ1-3
V gene: TRBV5-1

CDR3 protein: CASSRGGVETQYF
J gene: TRBJ2-5
V gene: TRBV7-9

CDR3 protein: CASRIGQGGEKLFF
J gene: TRBJ1-4
V gene: TRBV5-1

CDR3 protein: CSAKNPGQGNTEAFF
J gene: TRBJ1-1
V gene: TRBV20-1

CDR3 protein: CASSQVSSGEQYF
J gene: TRBJ2-7
V gene: TRBV3-1

CDR3 protein: CASSGGQRETQYF
J gene: TRBJ2-5
V gene: TRBV5-1

CDR3 protein: CASSYGQLNNEQFF
J gene: TRBJ2-1
V gene: TRBV11-2

CDR3 protein: CASSINPMGQAFF
J gene: TRBJ1-1
V gene: TRBV11-3

CDR3 protein: CASRSLATYGYTF
J gene: TRBJ1-2
V gene: TRBV5-5

CDR3 protein: CASSLGQRGDTQYF
J gene: TRBJ2-3
V gene: TRBV5-1

CDR3 protein: CASSLAGRNQPQHF
J gene: TRBJ1-5
V gene: TRBV7-2

CDR3 protein: CASSSARAASTDTQYF
J gene: TRBJ2-3
V gene: TRBV5-1

CDR3 protein: CSARQASNQPQHF
J gene: TRBJ1-5
V gene: TRBV20-1

CDR3 protein: CSARGGEDRGSYNEQFF
J gene: TRBJ2-1
V gene: TRBV20-1

CDR3 protein: CASSPPGLVSYEQYF
J gene: TRBJ2-7
V gene: TRBV18

CDR3 protein: CASTPEGRYGYEQYF
J gene: TRBJ2-7
V gene: TRBV12-3/TRBV12-4

CDR3 protein: CASCFDTTNYGYTF
J gene: TRBJ1-2
V gene: TRBV5-1

CDR3 protein: CSRRGRNSNQPQHF
J gene: TRBJ1-5
V gene: TRBV20-1

CDR3 protein: CASSRLNSPLHF
J gene: TRBJ1-6
V gene: TRBV7-9

CDR3 protein: CSAQGGANLGNTIYF
J gene: TRBJ1-3
V gene: TRBV20-1

CDR3 protein: CASTQPPSTDNTEAFF
J gene: TRBJ1-1
V gene: TRBV4-1

CDR3 protein: CASSSPRAAGGPGEQFF
J gene: TRBJ2-1
V gene: TRBV19

CDR3 protein: CASSLAHGVGDYTF
J gene: TRBJ1-2
V gene: TRBV7-2

CDR3 protein: CASSLAIGDGYYEQYF
J gene: TRBJ2-7
V gene: TRBV7-8

CDR3 protein: CASSYGLANEQFF
J gene: TRBJ2-1
V gene: TRBV11-2

CDR3 protein: CASRLQGQQPQHF
J gene: TRBJ1-5
V gene: TRBV2

CDR3 protein: CASSMTGGPTDTQYF
J gene: TRBJ2-3
V gene: TRBV5-1

CDR3 protein: CASSQESGFYNEQFF
J gene: TRBJ2-1
V gene: TRBV14

CDR3 protein: CAISDGLNNEQFF
J gene: TRBJ2-1
V gene: TRBV10-3

CDR3 protein: CASGLDSQAVGEKLFF
J gene: TRBJ1-4
V gene: TRBV12-5

CDR3 protein: CASSPRLDRGYTF
J gene: TRBJ1-2
V gene: TRBV12-3/TRBV12-4

CDR3 protein: CSASRTSGGIHDEQFF
J gene: TRBJ2-1
V gene: TRBV20-1

CDR3 protein: CATSLISGGLYEQFF
J gene: TRBJ2-1
V gene: TRBV24-1

CDR3 protein: CASSRLGDWLGTEAFF
J gene: TRBJ1-1
V gene: TRBV12-3/TRBV12-4

CDR3 protein: CASSLGDSSWTYEQYF
J gene: TRBJ2-7
V gene: TRBV5-1

CDR3 protein: CASSGGQGNEKLFF
J gene: TRBJ1-4
V gene: TRBV12-3/TRBV12-4

CDR3 protein: CASSLSGSLGDTQYF
J gene: TRBJ2-3
V gene: TRBV27

CDR3 protein: CASSHDSFNQPQHF
J gene: TRBJ1-5
V gene: TRBV7-2

CDR3 protein: CASSPLAGGHNEQFF
J gene: TRBJ2-1
V gene: TRBV5-1

CDR3 protein: CASSWDGPYEQYF
J gene: TRBJ2-7
V gene: TRBV5-5

CDR3 protein: CASSLGSSISGELFF
J gene: TRBJ2-2
V gene: TRBV5-1

CDR3 protein: CASSFRLGGYNEQFF
J gene: TRBJ2-1
V gene: TRBV5-5

CDR3 protein: CASARGDGNTIYF
J gene: TRBJ1-3
V gene: TRBV5-5

CDR3 protein: CAISTGGFLNEQFF
J gene: TRBJ2-1
V gene: TRBV10-3

CDR3 protein: CASSLGPGTGGHTIYF
J gene: TRBJ1-3
V gene: TRBV5-5

CDR3 protein: CASSLAGPLVTGELFF
J gene: TRBJ2-2
V gene: TRBV5-1

CDR3 protein: CATASGTGRTGELFF
J gene: TRBJ2-2
V gene: TRBV27

CDR3 protein: CASSPLAGNPYEQYF
J gene: TRBJ2-7
V gene: TRBV6-1

CDR3 protein: CASSLVVGTENTEAFF
J gene: TRBJ1-1
V gene: TRBV5-1

CDR3 protein: CASSLRTQTYEQYF
J gene: TRBJ2-7
V gene: TRBV5-5

CDR3 protein: CASSLFGDTYGYTF
J gene: TRBJ1-2
V gene: TRBV5-1